These 7 T cell receptor beta chains share one sample of origin, sequenced in a study of shared clonotypes between healthy human individuals. Profiled with immunoSEQ multiplex PCR; TCRdb holds only in-frame clones, not every one. The repertoire holds about 1,500,000 clones, with about 96% as singletons. The specimen was naive CD4+ T cells sorted from blood. As to subset: CD45RA+ positively selected. The source is a man between 25 and 39 years old in good health.

This chain joins TRBV4-1 and TRBJ1-4; TRBD1 might be the D (6 bases). Trimming cost V 1 base and J 8 bases, with 14 bases left between them. This CDR3 is 15 amino acids long. Germline V gene data show CDR1 as MGHRA and CDR2 as YSYEKL. Written as DNA, the CDR3 is TGCGCCAGCAGCCAAGCACAGGGAGGAGCAGAAAAACTGTTTTTT. Its protein product is CASSQAQGGAEKLFF.

Concerning this clone: The junction departs from the called germline gene at one end, perhaps through a read error. Other DNA sequences in this sample translate to the same CDR3. The chain combines TRBV7-7 with TRBJ2-2, with D possibly TRBD2 on 6 matching bases. Per the germline V gene, CDR1 is SSHAT and CDR2 is FNYEAQ (reference sequence). The CDR3 is made up of 15 amino acids. Here the CDR3 DNA reads TGTGCTAGCAGCTTAGGAGGGGCGAACACCGGGGAGCTGTTTTTT. Amino acids: CASSLGGANTGELFF.

This chain connects TRBV18 to TRBJ2-1; the D gene could be TRBD1 or TRBD2 (6 bases each). The CDR3 extends over 12 amino acids. The germline gives CDR1 KGHSH, CDR2 LQKENI. V dropped 5 bases and J dropped 12 bases, with 14 bases sitting between them. CDR3 nucleotides: TGTGCCAGCTCAAGCTCCGGGGGCGGGCAGTTCTTC. Its protein product is CASSSSGGGQFF. Together with reference TRBV18 and TRBJ2-1, the CDR3 gives the full variable domain: NAGVMQNPRHLVRRRGQEARLRCSPMKGHSHVYWYRQLPEEGLKFMVYLQKENIIDESGMPKERFSAEFPKEGPSILRIQQVVRGDSAAYFCASSSSGGGQFFGPGTRLTVL.

The rearrangement joins TRBV5-4 to TRBJ1-3; no clear D. The CDR3 extends over 14 amino acids. Germline CDR1 and CDR2: SGHNT and YYREEE (reference sequence). V shed 1 base and J shed 4 bases, with 9 bases lying between them. The CDR3 spells CASSLWGTGNTIYF. As DNA, the CDR3 is TGTGCCAGCAGCTTGTGGGGTACGGGAAACACCATATATTTT.

The V and J genes are TRBV10-3 and TRBJ2-3; D possibly matches TRBD1 or TRBD2 (6 bases each). The germline CDR1 and CDR2 sequences are ENHRY and SYGVKD. V was cut by 2 bases and J by 6 bases, with 21 bases left in between. The CDR3 is 17 amino acids. In DNA, the CDR3 is TGTGCCATCAGTGAGAAGGGGGGTGGGACAACGATTGATACGCAGTATTTT. It specifies CAISEKGGGTTIDTQYF.

The V call is TRBV5-1, the J call TRBJ2-1; D remains ambiguous. This CDR3 comprises 15 residues. Germline V gives CDR1 SGHRS, CDR2 YFSETQ. V was cut by 7 bases and J by 4 bases, with 18 bases left in between. CDR3 DNA sequence: TGCGCCAGCTGCAAAACCGTGATCCTTTACAATGAGCAGTTCTTC. Its protein product is CASCKTVILYNEQFF.

The genes are TRBV15 and TRBJ2-7; 7 bases agree with TRBD2. There are 14 residues in the CDR3. Germline V lookup: CDR1 LNHNV, CDR2 YYDKDF (reference sequence). J gave up 6 bases and V 5 bases, and 10 bases lay outside the gene matches. The DNA for the CDR3 is TGTGCCACCAGCCACAGACTAGCCTCCAGCGAGCAGTACTTC. Its translation is CATSHRLASSEQYF. Looking up the rest from reference TRBV15 and TRBJ2-7 gives the full variable domain: DAMVIQNPRYQVTQFGKPVTLSCSQTLNHNVMYWYQQKSSQAPKLLFHYYDKDFNNEADTPDNFQSRRPNTSFCFLDIRSPGLGDTAMYLCATSHRLASSEQYFGPGTRLTVT.